Listed here is a single T cell receptor (beta chain). Germline CDR1 is SQVTM and CDR2 is ANQGSEA. The CDR3 sequence is 12 residues long. Germline trimming cut 5 bases from V and 5 bases from J; bases unmatched to any gene: 5. The data derive from a study of T cell changes during pregnancy in multiple sclerosis. TCRdb keeps only in-frame clones here, not all; method: immunoSEQ multiplex PCR. Among approximately 70,000 clones, 94% were seen once, and the ten largest hold roughly 0.14%. This TCR came from a female donor with multiple sclerosis, enrolled in a pregnancy study. The specimen was CD4+ T cells from peripheral blood mononuclear cells, collected after pregnancy. The rearrangement joins TRBV29-1 to TRBJ2-5; 7 nucleotides agree with TRBD1. The CDR3 nucleotides are TGCAGCGTTAATGAGGGGGCCGAGACCCAGTACTTC. This sequence encodes CSVNEGAETQYF. Full variable domain (remainder filled in from reference TRBV29-1 and TRBJ2-5): SAVISQKPSRDICQRGTSLTIQCQVDSQVTMMFWYRQQPGQSLTLIATANQGSEATYESGFVIDKFPISRPNLTFSTLTVSNMSPEDSSIYLCSVNEGAETQYFGPGTRLLVL.